The present T cell receptor beta chain was sequenced within a study of T cell repertoires in cytomegalovirus infection. This CDR3 region has 17 residues. V shed 5 bases, J shed 0 bases, and the junction held 4 bases outside the gene matches. CDR1 is SGHVS, CDR2 FNYEAQ, per germline. In the case of this clonotype: The antigen is not known.

General observations from the study: The cumulative frequency of public TCR beta families identified carriers of CMV plus the relevant HLA. HLA-C-restricted CMV-specific TCR beta clonotypes were dominant in the ex vivo response.

TCRdb recomputed calls from the reads with MiXCR, one row per CDR3 protein. This sample has about 570,000 distinct CDR3 sequences; 40% occur once, and the top ten carry 48%. This rearrangement joins TRBV7-6 to TRBJ2-5; 15 bases align to TRBD2. This specimen was cultured PBMCs, taken from culture after CMV antigen stimulation. The source is a human donor in good health (CMV status not recorded). Some clones in this sample may be carry-over from other donors' samples. The CDR3 spells CASSHGLAGGYQETQYF. The DNA for the CDR3 is TGTGCCAGCAGCCACGGACTAGCGGGGGGGTACCAAGAGACCCAGTACTTC.